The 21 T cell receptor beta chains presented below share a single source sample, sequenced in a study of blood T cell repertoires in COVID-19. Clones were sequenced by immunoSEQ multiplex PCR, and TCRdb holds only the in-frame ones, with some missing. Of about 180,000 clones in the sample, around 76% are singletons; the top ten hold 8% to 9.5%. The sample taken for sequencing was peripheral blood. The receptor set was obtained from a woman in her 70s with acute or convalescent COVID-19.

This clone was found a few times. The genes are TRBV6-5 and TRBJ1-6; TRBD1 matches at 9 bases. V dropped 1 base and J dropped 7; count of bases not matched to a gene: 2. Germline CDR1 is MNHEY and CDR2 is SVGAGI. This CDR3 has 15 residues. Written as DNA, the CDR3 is TGTGCCAGCAGTTACTATGGGACAGGGAATTCACCCCTCCACTTT. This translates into CASSYYGTGNSPLHF.

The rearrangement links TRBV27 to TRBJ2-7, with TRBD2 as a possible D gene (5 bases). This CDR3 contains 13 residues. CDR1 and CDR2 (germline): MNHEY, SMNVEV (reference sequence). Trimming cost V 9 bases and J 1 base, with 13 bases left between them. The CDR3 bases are TGTGCCAGTGGGAGCGACCGATCCTACGAGCAGTACTTC. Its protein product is CASGSDRSYEQYF.

The CDR3 sequence: CASSLSGPLHF. In nucleotides, the CDR3 is TGTGCCAGCAGCTTATCGGGACCCCTCCACTTT. The chain couples TRBV7-9 to TRBJ1-6; D remains ambiguous. Trimming shortened V by 2 bases and J by 12 bases, and 5 bases separated the two germline ends. Per germline, CDR1 SEHNR and CDR2 FQNEAQ (reference sequence). The length of the CDR3 is 11 residues.

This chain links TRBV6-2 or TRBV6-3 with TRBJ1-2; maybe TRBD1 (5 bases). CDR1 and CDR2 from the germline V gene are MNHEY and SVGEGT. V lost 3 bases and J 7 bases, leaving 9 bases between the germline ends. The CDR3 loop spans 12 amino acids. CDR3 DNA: TGTGCCAGCAGTTATCGGGGGTCTGGCTACACCTTC. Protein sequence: CASSYRGSGYTF.

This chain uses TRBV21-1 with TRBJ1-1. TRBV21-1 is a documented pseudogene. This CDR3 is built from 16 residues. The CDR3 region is CASSTRFGGGGTEAFF. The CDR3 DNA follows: TGTGCCAGCAGCACCCGATTCGGGGGAGGGGGCACTGAAGCTTTCTTT.

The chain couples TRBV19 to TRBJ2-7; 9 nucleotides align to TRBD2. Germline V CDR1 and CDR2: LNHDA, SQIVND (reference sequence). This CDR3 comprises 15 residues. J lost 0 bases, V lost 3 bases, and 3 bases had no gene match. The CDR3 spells CASSIKGLASYEQYF. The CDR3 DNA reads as TGTGCCAGTAGTATCAAGGGACTAGCCTCCTACGAGCAGTACTTC. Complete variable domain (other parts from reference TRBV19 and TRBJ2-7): DGGITQSPKYLFRKEGQNVTLSCEQNLNHDAMYWYRQDPGQGLRLIYYSQIVNDFQKGDIAEGYSVSREKKESFPLTVTSAQKNPTAFYLCASSIKGLASYEQYFGPGTRLTVT.

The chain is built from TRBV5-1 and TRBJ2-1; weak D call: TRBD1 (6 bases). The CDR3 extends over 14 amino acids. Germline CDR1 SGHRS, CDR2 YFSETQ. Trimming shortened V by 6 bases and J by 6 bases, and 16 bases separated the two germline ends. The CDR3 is CASTRDTDSNEQFF. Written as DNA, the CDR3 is TGCGCCAGCACCCGGGACACGGACTCCAATGAGCAGTTCTTC.

The CDR3 nucleotides read TGCGCCAGCAGCCAAGATCGGAGGGGGCACTCCTACGAGCAGTACTTC. Translated, it gives CASSQDRRGHSYEQYF. This chain uses TRBV4-3 with TRBJ2-7, with a tentative D call TRBD1 (7 bases). The CDR3 is 16 residues long. Trimming pared 0 bases from V and 0 bases from J, leaving 12 bases between. Germline CDR1 and CDR2: LGHNA and YSLEER.

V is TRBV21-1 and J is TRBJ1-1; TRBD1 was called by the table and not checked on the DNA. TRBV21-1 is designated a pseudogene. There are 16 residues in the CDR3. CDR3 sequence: CASSSRTGGENTEAFF. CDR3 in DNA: TGTGCCAGCAGCTCCCGCACAGGGGGGGAAAACACTGAAGCTTTCTTT.

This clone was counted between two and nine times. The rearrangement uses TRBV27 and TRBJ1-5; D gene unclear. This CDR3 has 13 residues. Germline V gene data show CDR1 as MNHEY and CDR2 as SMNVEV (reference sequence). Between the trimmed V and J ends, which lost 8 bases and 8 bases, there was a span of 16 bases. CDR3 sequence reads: CASLVRGPKPQHF. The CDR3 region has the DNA TGTGCCAGCCTGGTGAGAGGCCCTAAGCCCCAGCATTTT.

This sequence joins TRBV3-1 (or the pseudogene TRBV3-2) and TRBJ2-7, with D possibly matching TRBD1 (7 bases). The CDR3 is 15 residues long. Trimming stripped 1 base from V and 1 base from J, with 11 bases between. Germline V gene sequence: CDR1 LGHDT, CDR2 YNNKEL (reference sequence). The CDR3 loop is CASSQVQGGSYEQYF. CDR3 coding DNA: TGTGCCAGCAGCCAAGTTCAGGGGGGTTCCTACGAGCAGTACTTC.

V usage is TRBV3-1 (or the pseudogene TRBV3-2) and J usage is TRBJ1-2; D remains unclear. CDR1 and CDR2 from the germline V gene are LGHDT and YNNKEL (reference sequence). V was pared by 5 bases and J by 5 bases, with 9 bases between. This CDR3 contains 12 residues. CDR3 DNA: TGTGCCAGCAGCGCGGATAAATATGGCTACACCTTC. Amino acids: CASSADKYGYTF.

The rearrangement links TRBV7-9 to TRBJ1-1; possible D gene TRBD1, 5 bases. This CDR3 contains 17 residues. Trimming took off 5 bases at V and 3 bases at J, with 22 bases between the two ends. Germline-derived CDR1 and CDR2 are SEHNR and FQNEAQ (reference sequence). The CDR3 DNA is TGTGCCAGCAGCCCAAGTATAGGGGTCGAAGACTACACTGAAGCTTTCTTT. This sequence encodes CASSPSIGVEDYTEAFF. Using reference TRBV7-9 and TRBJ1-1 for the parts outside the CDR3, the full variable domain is DTGVSQNPRHKITKRGQNVTFRCDPISEHNRLYWYRQTLGQGPEFLTYFQNEAQLEKSRLLSDRFSAERPKGSFSTLEIQRTEQGDSAMYLCASSPSIGVEDYTEAFFGQGTRLTVV.

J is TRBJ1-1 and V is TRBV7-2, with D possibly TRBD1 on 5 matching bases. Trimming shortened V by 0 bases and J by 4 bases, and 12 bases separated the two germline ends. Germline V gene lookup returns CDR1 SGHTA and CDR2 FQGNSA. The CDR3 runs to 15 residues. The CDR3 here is CASSLASGVGTEAFF. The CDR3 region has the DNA TGTGCCAGCAGCTTAGCGTCGGGGGTAGGCACTGAAGCTTTCTTT. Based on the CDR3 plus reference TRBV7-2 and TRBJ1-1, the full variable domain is GAGVSQSPSNKVTEKGKDVELRCDPISGHTALYWYRQSLGQGLEFLIYFQGNSAPDKSGLPSDRFSAERTGGSVSTLTIQRTQQEDSAVYLCASSLASGVGTEAFFGQGTRLTVV.

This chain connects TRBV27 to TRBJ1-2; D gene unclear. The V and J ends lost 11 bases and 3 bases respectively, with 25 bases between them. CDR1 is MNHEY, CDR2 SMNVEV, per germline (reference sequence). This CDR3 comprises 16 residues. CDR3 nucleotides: TGTGCCCTCCCTTGTCCGGGGAAGGCGGGCGACTATGGCTACACCTTC. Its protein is CALPCPGKAGDYGYTF.

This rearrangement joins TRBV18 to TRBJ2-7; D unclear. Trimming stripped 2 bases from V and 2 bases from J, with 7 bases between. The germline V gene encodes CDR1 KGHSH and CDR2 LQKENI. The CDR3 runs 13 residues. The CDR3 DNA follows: TGTGCCAGCTCACCATCACAGACCTACGAGCAGTACTTC. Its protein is CASSPSQTYEQYF.

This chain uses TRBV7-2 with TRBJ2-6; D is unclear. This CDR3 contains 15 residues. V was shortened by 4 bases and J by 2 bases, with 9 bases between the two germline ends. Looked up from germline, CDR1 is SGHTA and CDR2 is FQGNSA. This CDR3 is CASSSHRAGANVLTF. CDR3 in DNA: TGTGCCAGCAGCTCCCATCGGGCTGGGGCCAACGTCCTGACTTTC.

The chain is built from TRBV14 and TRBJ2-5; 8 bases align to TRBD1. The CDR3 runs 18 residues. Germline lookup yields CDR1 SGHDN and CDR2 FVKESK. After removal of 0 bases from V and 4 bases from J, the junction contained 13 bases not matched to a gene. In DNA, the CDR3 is TGTGCCAGCAGCCAAGATCGGACAGGGTTAAACCTAGGAGAGACCCAGTACTTC. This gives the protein CASSQDRTGLNLGETQYF.

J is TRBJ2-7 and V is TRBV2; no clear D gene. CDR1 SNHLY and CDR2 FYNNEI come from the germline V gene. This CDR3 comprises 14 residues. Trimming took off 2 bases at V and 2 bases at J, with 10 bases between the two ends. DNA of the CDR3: TGTGCCAGCAGTGAATCTGGCGGAGCCTACGAGCAGTACTTC. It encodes CASSESGGAYEQYF.

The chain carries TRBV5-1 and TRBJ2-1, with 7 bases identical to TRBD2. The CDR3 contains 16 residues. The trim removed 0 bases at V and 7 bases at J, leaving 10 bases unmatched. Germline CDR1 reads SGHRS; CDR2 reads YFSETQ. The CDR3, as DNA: TGCGCCAGCAGCTTGGTGGTGGGAGGGCCGGGAAATGAGCAGTTCTTC. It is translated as CASSLVVGGPGNEQFF.

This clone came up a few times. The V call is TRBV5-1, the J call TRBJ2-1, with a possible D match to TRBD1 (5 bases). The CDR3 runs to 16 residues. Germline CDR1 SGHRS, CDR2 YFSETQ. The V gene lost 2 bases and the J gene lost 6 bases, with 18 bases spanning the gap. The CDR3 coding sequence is TGCGCCAGCAGCTTTATAGGGGTCCCACCTTTCAATGAGCAGTTCTTC. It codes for CASSFIGVPPFNEQFF.